These 21 T cell receptor beta chains share one sample of origin, sequenced in a study of response to subunit inactivated influenza vaccine. TCRdb itself ran the RT-PCR reads through MiXCR, one entry per CDR3 protein. The sample shows some 640,000 distinct CDR3 sequences, over 11% of them seen only once. Sequencing used PBMCs from blood, obtained 14 days before vaccination. The receptors were gathered from a man aged 45-65 years who received an inactivated influenza vaccine.

The chain combines TRBV7-6 with TRBJ1-6; D gene uncertain. The germline V and J ends were trimmed by 8 bases and 9 bases, with 14 bases remaining between them. There are 13 residues in the CDR3. Germline V lookup: CDR1 SGHVS, CDR2 FNYEAQ. The CDR3 spells CASGDGDRSPLHF. DNA for the CDR3: TGTGCCAGCGGCGACGGGGATCGTTCACCCCTCCACTTT.

This clonotype was counted a few times. V gene TRBV6-5 combines with J gene TRBJ2-5; 8 positions agree with TRBD1. Looked up from germline, CDR1 is MNHEY and CDR2 is SVGAGI. The CDR3 sequence is 17 residues long. V lost 0 bases, J lost 5 bases, and 11 bases stayed unmatched. CDR3 nucleotides: TGTGCCAGCAGTTACTCGATCGTTCTGACAGGGGAGGAGACCCAGTACTTC. This encodes CASSYSIVLTGEETQYF.

The chain joins TRBV28 to TRBJ2-7, with TRBD1 matching 9 bases. J lost 7 bases, V lost 2 bases, and 18 bases had no gene match. The CDR3 totals 18 residues. Germline loops: CDR1 MDHEN, CDR2 SYDVKM. For the CDR3, the DNA is TGTGCCAGCAGTTTAGAGACTGATACAGGGGGCGATTTATGGGAGCAGTACTTC. It specifies CASSLETDTGGDLWEQYF.

The rearrangement uses TRBV7-8 and TRBJ2-7, with 8 nucleotides matching TRBD2. This CDR3 spans 14 amino acids. Germline CDR1 SGHVS, CDR2 FQNEAQ. Trimming cost V 0 bases and J 3 bases; bases outside gene matches: 1. The CDR3 is CASSLAGLGYEQYF. CDR3 nucleotide sequence: TGTGCCAGCAGCTTAGCGGGACTAGGCTACGAGCAGTACTTC.

This clonotype has at least ten counts. This chain uses TRBV21-1 with TRBJ2-7; the table's TRBD1 call for D was not verified on the DNA. TRBV21-1 is a recognized pseudogene. There are 17 residues in the CDR3. Here the CDR3 reads CASSKANLGQGVYEQYF. The CDR3 coding sequence is TGTGCCAGCAGCAAAGCAAATCTCGGCCAGGGGGTCTACGAGCAGTACTTC.

The J gene is TRBJ1-1, the V gene TRBV27; TRBD1 is a possible D gene (5 bases). V lost 6 bases to trimming and J lost 10 bases, with 21 bases between them. Looked up from germline, CDR1 is MNHEY and CDR2 is SMNVEV (reference sequence). This CDR3 has 14 amino acids. The CDR3 loop is CASRVFFERDPAFF. CDR3 DNA sequence: TGTGCCAGCAGGGTCTTTTTTGAGCGGGACCCAGCTTTCTTT.

This clonotype was recorded a few times. CDR3 loop: CASSLEMANTIYF. CDR3 bases: TGTGCCAGCAGCTTAGAAATGGCAAACACCATATATTTT. This chain uses TRBV7-2 with TRBJ1-3; D uncertain. The V end lost 1 base, the J end lost 6 bases, and 7 bases lay between the germline ends. Germline lookup yields CDR1 SGHTA and CDR2 FQGNSA. The CDR3 is 13 residues long.

This clonotype was observed a few times. V is TRBV2 and J is TRBJ2-7; 12 bases line up with TRBD2. With V trimmed by 7 bases and J by 6 bases, 7 bases remained unmatched. Per germline, CDR1 SNHLY and CDR2 FYNNEI. The CDR3 contains 14 residues. The CDR3 region is CASTGLAGSGEQYF. For the CDR3, the DNA is TGTGCCAGCACCGGACTAGCGGGAAGTGGCGAGCAGTACTTC.

There are many counts of this clonotype. The V and J genes are TRBV28 and TRBJ2-1, with TRBD2 identical over 8 bases. CDR1 and CDR2 (germline): MDHEN, SYDVKM. The CDR3 totals 15 residues. J lost 7 bases, V lost 6 bases, and 11 bases had no gene match. The CDR3 is CASRSTSGGKNEQFF. The CDR3 region has the DNA TGTGCCAGCAGAAGTACTAGCGGAGGAAAAAATGAGCAGTTCTTC.

This clonotype has more than one count but fewer than ten. The V call is TRBV6-1, the J call TRBJ2-6; the D is unclear. The CDR3 has 15 residues. CDR1 is MNHNS, CDR2 SASEGT, per germline. The V and J ends lost 4 bases and 3 bases respectively, with 10 bases between them. The CDR3: CASSAQGHGANVLTF. The CDR3 DNA is TGTGCCAGCAGTGCCCAAGGCCATGGGGCCAACGTCCTGACTTTC.

This rearrangement joins TRBV5-1 to TRBJ2-7; D gene uncertain. The CDR3 extends over 16 amino acids. Trimming took 0 bases from V and 4 from J, leaving 17 bases between them. CDR1 and CDR2 from the germline V gene are SGHRS and YFSETQ. The CDR3 protein is CASSLGYVAGAYEQYF. DNA of the CDR3: TGCGCCAGCAGCTTGGGTTACGTAGCAGGTGCTTACGAGCAGTACTTC.

The CDR3, as DNA: TGCGCCAGCAGCACGACTAGCCGGTCCGATGAGCAGTTCTTC. Translation: CASSTTSRSDEQFF. The gene calls are TRBV5-1 and TRBJ2-1; 7 bases map to TRBD2. This CDR3 comprises 14 residues. Germline CDR1 is SGHRS and CDR2 is YFSETQ. V was pared by 4 bases and J by 8 bases, with 9 bases of the junction left unmatched.

The chain uses TRBV7-9 and TRBJ2-3; 7 bases line up with TRBD2. The CDR3 consists of 17 residues. V was clipped by 2 bases and J by 2 bases; unmatched bases: 10. In germline, CDR1 is SEHNR, CDR2 FQNEAQ (reference sequence). Here the CDR3 reads CASSLPLAEVVTDTQYF. The CDR3 DNA follows: TGTGCCAGCAGCTTACCCCTAGCGGAGGTAGTCACAGATACGCAGTATTTT.

Turning to this clonotype: At one of its ends the junction is not consistent with the germline gene, which may arise from a read error. The chain joins TRBV7-2 to TRBJ2-1; 12 bases match TRBD2. This CDR3 spans 15 amino acids. Germline V lookup: CDR1 SGHTA, CDR2 FQGNSA. The CDR3 region is CAGSRLAGAGNEQFF. CDR3 nucleotides: TGTGCCGGCAGCAGACTAGCGGGAGCTGGCAATGAGCAGTTCTTC.

The sample holds a few counts of this clonotype. This sequence joins TRBV20-1 and TRBJ2-5; TRBD1 is a possible D gene (6 bases). Germline lookup yields CDR1 DFQATT and CDR2 SNEGSKA (reference sequence). The V end was cut by 5 bases, the J end by 5 bases, with 15 bases between. The CDR3 runs 13 residues. CDR3 sequence reads: CSAPRGGVETQYF. The CDR3 bases are TGCAGTGCTCCGAGAGGGGGAGTTGAGACCCAGTACTTC.

This clonotype has more than one count but fewer than ten. The chain joins TRBV2 to TRBJ1-1, with D perhaps matching TRBD1 (5 bases). V shed 6 bases and J shed 1 base, with 12 bases lying between them. CDR1 and CDR2 from the germline V gene are SNHLY and FYNNEI. This CDR3 is 14 amino acids long. The CDR3 region has the DNA TGTGCCAGCAGGGTTGGGGGTAGGAACACTGAAGCTTTCTTT. Translated: CASRVGGRNTEAFF.

The rearrangement uses TRBV24-1 and TRBJ2-1; tentatively, D is TRBD1 or TRBD2 (5 bases each). The CDR3 has 19 amino acids. Trimming stripped 5 bases from V and 0 bases from J, with 22 bases between. Germline V CDR1 and CDR2: KGHDR, SFDVKD. The CDR3 spells CATSALTEGVSRSYNEQFF. In DNA, the CDR3 is TGTGCCACCAGTGCCTTGACAGAGGGAGTTTCTCGCTCCTACAATGAGCAGTTCTTC.

This clonotype was seen only a few times. The rearrangement links TRBV25-1 to TRBJ1-1; TRBD1 aligns across 7 bases. The germline V gene has CDR1 MGHDK and CDR2 SYGVNS. The CDR3 spans 12 residues. V gave up 5 bases and J gave up 6 bases; unmatched junction bases: 3. CDR3 DNA sequence: TGTGCCAGCAGTTGGGGGACAGCTGAAGCTTTCTTT. Translation gives CASSWGTAEAFF.

The chain joins TRBV3-1 to TRBJ2-7; tentatively, D is TRBD2 (6 bases). This CDR3 comprises 14 residues. CDR1 is LGHDT and CDR2 is YNNKEL in the germline V gene (reference sequence). Trimming took 5 bases from V and 3 from J, leaving 14 bases between them. The CDR3 DNA is TGTGCCAGCAGCTGGATACGGGGGAACTACGAGCAGTACTTC. Its protein product is CASSWIRGNYEQYF.

This clonotype came up a few times. The chain combines TRBV19 with TRBJ2-1; 7 bases are shared with TRBD1. The germline gives CDR1 LNHDA, CDR2 SQIVND (reference sequence). The CDR3 extends over 15 amino acids. The V and J ends lost 6 bases and 7 bases, in that order; junction bases with no gene match: 12. The CDR3 nucleotides read TGTGCCAGTAGCCTGACAGGGATTCTTCTTAATGAGCAGTTCTTC. This encodes CASSLTGILLNEQFF.

Comment on this clonotype: The junction and the germline gene differ at one end; a read error may be behind it. This chain connects TRBV20-1 to TRBJ2-6; TRBD1 might be the D (5 bases). The CDR3 has 19 residues. Germline V gene sequence: CDR1 DFQATT, CDR2 SNEGSKA (reference sequence). The CDR3 reads CSAKSYGVRSYSGAKVLTF. CDR3 DNA sequence: TGCAGTGCTAAATCGTACGGAGTCAGGAGTTACTCTGGGGCCAAAGTCCTGACTTTC.